These 25 T cell receptor beta chains share one sample of origin, sequenced in a study of cytomegalovirus exposure and HLA in healthy donors. This PCR relied on a set of 60 Vbeta primers and 13 Jbeta primers. Clones were read by immunoSEQ multiplex PCR, and TCRdb kept only the in-frame ones, dropping some. The sample lists over 110,000 clones; more than 70% were seen once. Material: PBMCs. All receptors derive from a male donor in good health and CMV-seropositive.

The gene calls are TRBV6-6 and TRBJ1-5, with a weak D call TRBD1 (5 bases). V gave up 5 bases and J gave up 2 bases, with 13 bases separating them. Germline V CDR1 and CDR2: MNHNY, SVGAGI (reference sequence). The CDR3 extends over 15 amino acids. The DNA for the CDR3 is TGTGCCAGCAGTGATAGGGGTACGGGCAATCAGCCCCAGCATTTT. Its protein is CASSDRGTGNQPQHF.

This clone was picked up one time. The chain recombines TRBV7-8 with TRBJ2-7; weak D call: TRBD1 (6 bases). V was shortened by 5 bases and J by 1 base, with 12 bases between the two germline ends. The CDR3 is 14 amino acids. From germline, CDR1 is SGHVS and CDR2 FQNEAQ. The CDR3 coding sequence is TGTGCCAGCAGCCCCGGACAGTATTCCTACGAGCAGTACTTC. Translating it yields CASSPGQYSYEQYF.

The chain uses TRBV7-8 and TRBJ1-2, with 12 bases that match TRBD1. CDR1 is SGHVS, CDR2 FQNEAQ, per germline. The CDR3 has 16 residues. V lost 5 bases and J lost 8; bases outside the gene matches: 12. The CDR3 is CASSLRLGQGARGYTF. The CDR3 DNA sequence: TGTGCCAGCAGCCTTAGACTGGGACAGGGGGCGCGAGGCTACACCTTC.

The gene calls are TRBV27 and TRBJ1-1; maybe TRBD1 (5 bases). V lost 2 bases and J 5 bases, leaving 6 bases between the germline ends. The germline CDR1 and CDR2 sequences are MNHEY and SMNVEV (reference sequence). The CDR3 runs to 12 residues. DNA for the CDR3: TGTGCCAGCAGTTTAAGGGGTACTGAAGCTTTCTTT. It specifies CASSLRGTEAFF.

This sequence joins TRBV28 and TRBJ2-3; 8 bases are a match to TRBD1. Per germline, CDR1 MDHEN and CDR2 SYDVKM. J gave up 5 bases and V 3 bases, and 7 bases lay outside the gene matches. The CDR3 sequence is 15 residues long. The DNA for the CDR3 is TGTGCCAGCAGTTTTCCCGGACAGGGTTTAGATACGCAGTATTTT. Encoded protein: CASSFPGQGLDTQYF. The full variable domain, its missing parts supplied by reference TRBV28 and TRBJ2-3, is DVKVTQSSRYLVKRTGEKVFLECVQDMDHENMFWYRQDPGLGLRLIYFSYDVKMKEKGDIPEGYSVSREKKERFSLILESASTNQTSMYLCASSFPGQGLDTQYFGPGTRLTVL.

J is TRBJ1-1 and V is TRBV5-1; D possibly corresponds to TRBD1 (5 bases). Germline CDR1 and CDR2: SGHRS and YFSETQ. This CDR3 contains 14 residues. V was trimmed by 4 bases and J by 5 bases, leaving 15 bases between them. The CDR3 DNA sequence: TGCGCCAGCAGCCAGACAGCCGGTCGGACTGAAGCTTTCTTT. Translation gives CASSQTAGRTEAFF.

This chain joins TRBV19 and TRBJ2-2; 7 bases fit TRBD2. With 10 bases clipped from V and 2 bases from J, the junction kept 7 bases outside the gene matches. The germline V gene has CDR1 LNHDA and CDR2 SQIVND (reference sequence). The CDR3 runs to 14 residues. CDR3 bases: TGTGCCACCCTGACTAGCCGTAACACCGGGGAGCTGTTTTTT. The encoded protein is CATLTSRNTGELFF. Full variable domain (remainder filled in from reference TRBV19 and TRBJ2-2): DGGITQSPKYLFRKEGQNVTLSCEQNLNHDAMYWYRQDPGQGLRLIYYSQIVNDFQKGDIAEGYSVSREKKESFPLTVTSAQKNPTAFYLCATLTSRNTGELFFGEGSRLTVL.

This chain joins TRBV7-2 and TRBJ2-5; 7 nucleotides agree with TRBD1. The CDR3 is 15 amino acids. The ends lost 5 bases at V and 5 bases at J; junction bases unmatched: 11. The germline CDR1 and CDR2 sequences are SGHTA and FQGNSA. Here the CDR3 DNA reads TGTGCCAGCAGCCCACCAGGGGGACAGTGGGAGACCCAGTACTTC. This translates into CASSPPGGQWETQYF.

The CDR3 coding sequence is TGTGCCAGCAGTGAGTCTAGCGGGGGTGACAATGAGCAGTTCTTC. Translation: CASSESSGGDNEQFF. V is TRBV2 and J is TRBJ2-1, with 10 bases aligning to TRBD2. This CDR3 contains 15 residues. With V trimmed by 3 bases and J by 5 bases, 4 bases remained unmatched. The germline V gene has CDR1 SNHLY and CDR2 FYNNEI.

The V gene is TRBV2, the J gene TRBJ2-2, with TRBD2 matching over 7 bases. V dropped 7 bases and J dropped 5; count of bases not matched to a gene: 7. The CDR3 loop spans 14 amino acids. CDR1 is SNHLY and CDR2 is FYNNEI in the germline V gene. The CDR3 sequence is CASNGREGTGELFF. The CDR3 DNA sequence: TGTGCCAGCAATGGCAGGGAGGGGACCGGGGAGCTGTTTTTT.

This chain joins TRBV7-9 and TRBJ1-5; TRBD1 matches at 12 bases. CDR3 length: 15 residues. Germline CDR1 reads SEHNR; CDR2 reads FQNEAQ (reference sequence). V lost 1 base to trimming and J lost 7 bases; unmatched junction nucleotides: 2. This CDR3 is CASSLGGTGGQPQHF. The CDR3 bases are TGTGCCAGCAGCTTAGGAGGGACAGGGGGCCAGCCCCAGCATTTT. Together with reference TRBV7-9 and TRBJ1-5, the CDR3 gives the full variable domain: DTGVSQNPRHKITKRGQNVTFRCDPISEHNRLYWYRQTLGQGPEFLTYFQNEAQLEKSRLLSDRFSAERPKGSFSTLEIQRTEQGDSAMYLCASSLGGTGGQPQHFGDGTRLSIL.

The V gene is TRBV5-1, the J gene TRBJ2-7, with D perhaps TRBD1 (6 bases). The CDR3 sequence is 14 residues long. Trimming took off 4 bases at V and 3 bases at J, with 14 bases between the two ends. Germline assignment: CDR1 SGHRS and CDR2 YFSETQ. The CDR3 bases are TGCGCCAGCAGCATCGGGACAAACTTCTACGAGCAGTACTTC. As protein: CASSIGTNFYEQYF.

The J gene is TRBJ1-5, the V gene TRBV10-2, with D unresolved. Germline V CDR1 and CDR2: WSHSY, SAAADI. The CDR3 spans 15 residues. The germline V and J ends were trimmed by 3 bases and 6 bases, with 15 bases remaining between them. The CDR3 sequence is CASSDPSLGGQPQHF. In DNA form, the CDR3 reads TGCGCCAGCAGTGATCCCAGCCTAGGAGGTCAGCCCCAGCATTTT.

The rearrangement joins TRBV12-5 to TRBJ1-1; TRBD1 aligns across 8 bases. Germline CDR1 is LGHNT and CDR2 is FRNRAP. The CDR3 loop spans 17 amino acids. With 4 bases clipped from V and 1 base from J, the junction kept 11 bases outside the gene matches. The DNA for the CDR3 is TGTGCTAGTGGTTGGGACCGGACAGGGTACAAGAACACTGAAGCTTTCTTT. This encodes CASGWDRTGYKNTEAFF. Full variable domain (rest looked up from reference TRBV12-5 and TRBJ1-1): DARVTQTPRHKVTEMGQEVTMRCQPILGHNTVFWYRQTMMQGLELLAYFRNRAPLDDSGMPKDRFSAEMPDATLATLKIQPSEPRDSAVYFCASGWDRTGYKNTEAFFGQGTRLTVV.

The sample holds one count of this clone. The chain is built from TRBV18 and TRBJ2-7; 8 bases match TRBD2. The CDR3 consists of 14 residues. CDR1 and CDR2 (germline): KGHSH, LQKENI. The J segment lost 7 bases and the V segment lost 3 bases, leaving 8 bases of the junction unmatched. The CDR3 sequence: CASSPPGGAEEQYF. In DNA form, the CDR3 reads TGTGCCAGCTCACCCCCGGGGGGGGCGGAAGAGCAGTACTTC.

This rearrangement joins TRBV4-1 to TRBJ2-7, with 7 bases aligning to TRBD2. With V trimmed by 4 bases and J by 1 base, 7 bases remained unmatched. The CDR3 has 15 residues. Germline CDR1 MGHRA, CDR2 YSYEKL. The CDR3 nucleotides are TGCGCCAGCAGCCTGGGTGGCGGGGGTTCCTACGAGCAGTACTTC. It yields the protein CASSLGGGGSYEQYF.

This chain links TRBV27 with TRBJ1-6; D is perhaps TRBD1 (6 bases). This CDR3 spans 15 amino acids. Trimming removed 2 bases at V and 8 bases at J, with 13 bases between. Germline loops: CDR1 MNHEY, CDR2 SMNVEV (reference sequence). The CDR3 sequence: CASSLATGIHSPLHF. The CDR3 DNA reads as TGTGCCAGCAGTTTAGCAACAGGGATACATTCACCCCTCCACTTT.

The CDR3 here is CASSLDRERNYGYTF. The CDR3 nucleotides are TGTGCCAGCAGCCTGGACAGGGAACGTAACTATGGCTACACCTTC. The chain employs TRBV7-9 and TRBJ1-2; 8 bases agree with TRBD1. With V trimmed by 5 bases and J by 1 base, 6 bases remained unmatched. Germline-derived CDR1 and CDR2 are SEHNR and FQNEAQ (reference sequence). There are 15 residues in the CDR3.

The CDR3 reads CASSRSGLAGTDTQYF. CDR3 coding DNA: TGTGCCAGCAGTAGGTCGGGACTAGCGGGGACAGATACGCAGTATTTT. The gene calls are TRBV2 and TRBJ2-3, with TRBD2 matching 13 bases. Per germline, CDR1 SNHLY and CDR2 FYNNEI. This CDR3 spans 16 amino acids. J was trimmed by 3 bases and V by 5 bases; bases with no gene match: 5.

This clone was seen a handful of times. CDR3 DNA sequence: TGTGCCAGTAGTACAAGACAGTACAATGAGCAGTTCTTC. Amino acids: CASSTRQYNEQFF. This rearrangement joins TRBV19 to TRBJ2-1, with D possibly being TRBD1 (5 bases). Trimming took off 4 bases at V and 4 bases at J, with 8 bases between the two ends. Germline V lookup: CDR1 LNHDA, CDR2 SQIVND (reference sequence). The CDR3 length is 13 residues.

The chain employs TRBV6-6 and TRBJ1-4, with TRBD1 as a possible D gene (6 bases). V dropped 4 bases and J dropped 7 bases, with 16 bases sitting between them. The CDR3 length is 15 residues. Germline values: CDR1 MNHNY, CDR2 SVGAGI (reference sequence). The DNA of the CDR3 is TGTGCCAGCAGTTCAGGGGTAGGGGCGGTTGAAAAACTGTTTTTT. Amino acid sequence: CASSSGVGAVEKLFF.

The gene calls are TRBV19 and TRBJ2-3, with 7 nucleotides matching TRBD1. Germline V gives CDR1 LNHDA, CDR2 SQIVND (reference sequence). The length of the CDR3 is 14 residues. The CDR3 protein is CATRGLFSTDTQYF. For the CDR3, the DNA is TGTGCTACTAGGGGGCTGTTTAGCACAGATACGCAGTATTTT.

The table lists this clone with a few counts. The chain recombines TRBV6-1 with TRBJ2-3; D is unclear. V shed 8 bases and J shed 2 bases, with 17 bases lying between them. The CDR3 spans 15 residues. Germline V lookup: CDR1 MNHNS, CDR2 SASEGT. As DNA, the CDR3 is TGTGCCAGCTCATATGGCGGAACTCTCACAGATACGCAGTATTTT. It codes for CASSYGGTLTDTQYF.

The chain combines TRBV5-1 with TRBJ1-6, with 9 positions matching TRBD1. Losses at the gene ends were 0 bases for V and 16 bases for J; bases not matched to a gene: 5. This CDR3 contains 13 residues. Germline CDR1 and CDR2: SGHRS and YFSETQ. DNA for the CDR3: TGCGCCAGCAGCTTGGAGGGGACAGGGTTACTCCACTTT. It yields the protein CASSLEGTGLLHF.

The V call is TRBV13, the J call TRBJ2-5; D gene ambiguous. Between the trimmed V and J ends, which lost 2 bases and 7 bases, there was a span of 5 bases. The CDR3 length is 11 residues. Per germline, CDR1 PRHDT and CDR2 FYEKMQ (reference sequence). CDR3 protein: CASSLSGTQYF. The DNA of the CDR3 is TGTGCCAGCAGCTTATCCGGGACCCAGTACTTC.